Listed here are 13 T cell receptor beta chains from one sample, sequenced in a study of human T cells and chemical hapten exposure. Described time point: patch test 3, about 24 weeks after DPC sensitization. Noted treatment: therapeutic diphenylcyclopropenone sensitization with weekly scalp DPC. From the RACE reads, TCRdb called clonotypes with MiXCR, one entry per CDR3 protein. Of about 170,000 distinct CDR3 sequences detected, about a quarter appear once; the ten largest clones hold around 1.9%. The material sequenced was whole blood, taken in connection with sensitization to the hapten diphenylcyclopropenone (DPC). The source of these receptors is a woman under 30 with alopecia areata. Some clones in this sample may be carry-over from other donors' samples.

This clonotype was counted only a few times. J is TRBJ2-3 and V is TRBV20-1, with D perhaps TRBD2 (5 bases). Germline values: CDR1 DFQATT, CDR2 SNEGSKA (reference sequence). Trimming stripped 7 bases from V and 9 bases from J, with 17 bases between. The CDR3 contains 12 residues. CDR3 nucleotides: TGCAGTGTTGGACTCACTGTTAGAACGCAGTATTTT. It encodes CSVGLTVRTQYF.

The table lists this clonotype with a few counts. The chain is built from TRBV6-2 or TRBV6-3 and TRBJ1-5; perhaps TRBD1 as D (6 bases). Germline V CDR1 and CDR2: MNHEY, SVGEGT. V lost 2 bases and J lost 5, with 10 bases in between. This CDR3 contains 14 residues. CDR3 coding DNA: TGTGCCAGCAGTTACCGGGGGCAGGATCAGCCCCAGCATTTT. It specifies CASSYRGQDQPQHF.

This clonotype showed up many times. The chain joins TRBV7-9 to TRBJ2-4; no definite D call. Germline V gene data show CDR1 as SEHNR and CDR2 as FQNEAQ (reference sequence). There are 12 residues in the CDR3. Trimming stripped 1 base from V and 12 bases from J, with 10 bases between. CDR3 region: CASSLVGTNQYF. In nucleotides, the CDR3 is TGTGCCAGCAGCTTAGTCGGAACCAATCAGTACTTC.

The chain joins TRBV25-1 to TRBJ2-3; D remains ambiguous. Trimming shortened V by 4 bases and J by 1 base, and 18 bases separated the two germline ends. The germline CDR1 and CDR2 sequences are MGHDK and SYGVNS. CDR3 size: 17 residues. The CDR3 sequence: CASSAPSSAIGTDTQYF. CDR3 nucleotides: TGTGCCAGCAGTGCGCCCTCATCCGCGATCGGCACAGATACGCAGTATTTT.

This clonotype was picked up one time. CDR3 in amino acids: CASSPGVVYEQYF. The CDR3, as DNA: TGCGCCAGCAGTCCAGGGGTGGTCTACGAGCAGTACTTC. The rearrangement links TRBV5-1 to TRBJ2-7; D might be TRBD1 (6 bases). With 5 bases removed from V and 3 bases from J, the gap between germline ends came to 12 bases. Germline CDR1 is SGHRS and CDR2 is YFSETQ. CDR3 length: 13 amino acids.

The rearrangement joins TRBV29-1 to TRBJ2-3; 9 positions match TRBD1. With 3 bases clipped from V and 5 bases from J, the junction kept 9 bases outside the gene matches. Per germline, CDR1 SQVTM and CDR2 ANQGSEA. The CDR3 has 15 residues. CDR3 sequence reads: CSVDKGDRAIDTQYF. The CDR3 DNA reads as TGCAGCGTTGATAAAGGGGACAGGGCAATAGATACGCAGTATTTT.

The V and J genes are TRBV4-1 and TRBJ2-7, with D perhaps TRBD2 (5 bases). Per germline, CDR1 MGHRA and CDR2 YSYEKL. The CDR3 loop spans 16 amino acids. The ends were cut back, 1 base at V and 5 bases at J, with 18 bases in the middle. CDR3 sequence reads: CASSQVLPGLGDEQYF. The DNA of the CDR3 is TGCGCCAGCAGCCAAGTTTTACCTGGGCTCGGGGACGAGCAGTACTTC.

This clonotype occurred a few times. This chain joins TRBV11-2 and TRBJ2-7; D perhaps matches TRBD1 (5 bases). Trimming stripped 1 base from V and 3 bases from J, with 10 bases between. Germline CDR1 and CDR2: SGHAT and FQNNGV. The CDR3 extends over 14 amino acids. CDR3 sequence: CASSLATGHYEQYF. The DNA of the CDR3 is TGTGCCAGCAGCTTAGCAACAGGCCACTACGAGCAGTACTTC.

CDR3 sequence (DNA): TGCGCCAGCAGCCAAGATTTGAACAGGCCGCAGTTCTTC. Translating it yields CASSQDLNRPQFF. J is TRBJ2-1 and V is TRBV4-1; D possibly corresponds to TRBD1 (5 bases). V dropped 0 bases and J dropped 12 bases, with 12 bases sitting between them. Germline lookup yields CDR1 MGHRA and CDR2 YSYEKL. This CDR3 comprises 13 residues.

This clonotype was seen at least ten times. The V and J genes are TRBV20-1 and TRBJ2-4; D tentatively reads TRBD1 or TRBD2 (7 bases each). Germline V gene sequence: CDR1 DFQATT, CDR2 SNEGSKA (reference sequence). The CDR3 totals 14 residues. V lost 6 bases and J lost 3, with 15 bases in between. The CDR3 region has the DNA TGCAGTGCACCCGACAGGGAGGGCAAAAACATTCAGTACTTC. Translation: CSAPDREGKNIQYF.

This clonotype was seen only a few times. V usage is TRBV10-3 and J usage is TRBJ2-1; no firm D call. Trimming cost V 7 bases and J 0 bases, with 7 bases left between them. CDR3 length equals 13 residues. Germline loops: CDR1 ENHRY, CDR2 SYGVKD. The DNA of the CDR3 is TGTGCCATCAAGGGCGTCTCCTACAATGAGCAGTTCTTC. Amino acid sequence: CAIKGVSYNEQFF.

V is TRBV25-1 and J is TRBJ2-7, with TRBD1 matching over 7 bases. The germline CDR1 and CDR2 sequences are MGHDK and SYGVNS. The CDR3 extends over 13 amino acids. Unmatched junction bases numbered 4, after V lost 2 bases and J lost 6 bases. Here the CDR3 reads CASSEGQVFEQYF. The DNA for the CDR3 is TGTGCCAGCAGTGAAGGACAGGTGTTCGAGCAGTACTTC.

This clonotype appeared a few times. This sequence joins TRBV20-1 and TRBJ2-3; 8 bases map to TRBD2. Germline V lookup: CDR1 DFQATT, CDR2 SNEGSKA (reference sequence). The CDR3 extends over 14 amino acids. The V segment lost 3 bases and the J segment 5 bases; nucleotides outside the gene matches: 7. Here the CDR3 reads CSARTGGPGDTQYF. In DNA, the CDR3 is TGCAGTGCTAGGACGGGAGGGCCCGGAGATACGCAGTATTTT.